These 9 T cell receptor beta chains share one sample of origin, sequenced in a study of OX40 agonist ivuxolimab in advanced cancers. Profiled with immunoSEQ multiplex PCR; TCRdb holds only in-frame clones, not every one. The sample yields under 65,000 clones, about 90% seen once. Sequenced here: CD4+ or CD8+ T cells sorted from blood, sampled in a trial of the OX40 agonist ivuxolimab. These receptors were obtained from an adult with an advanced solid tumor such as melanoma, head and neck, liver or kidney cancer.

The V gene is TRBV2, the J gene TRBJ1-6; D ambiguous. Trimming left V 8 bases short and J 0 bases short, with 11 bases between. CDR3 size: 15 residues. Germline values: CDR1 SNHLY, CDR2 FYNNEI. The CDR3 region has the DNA TGTGCCAGCGGTCGGGAGAGCTCCTATAATTCACCCCTCCACTTT. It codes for CASGRESSYNSPLHF.

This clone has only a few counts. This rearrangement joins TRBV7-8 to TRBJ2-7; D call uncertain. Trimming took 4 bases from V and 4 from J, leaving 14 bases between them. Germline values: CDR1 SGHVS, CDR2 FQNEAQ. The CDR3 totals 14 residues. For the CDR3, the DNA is TGTGCCAGCAGCTCCAGCAAGCTTGGGTACGAGCAGTACTTC. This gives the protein CASSSSKLGYEQYF.

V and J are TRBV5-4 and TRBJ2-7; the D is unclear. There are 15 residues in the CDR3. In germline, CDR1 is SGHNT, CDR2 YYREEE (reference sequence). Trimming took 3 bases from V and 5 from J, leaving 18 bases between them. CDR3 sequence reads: CASSSRLIGVHEQYF. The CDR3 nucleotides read TGTGCCAGCAGCTCCCGATTGATAGGTGTCCACGAGCAGTACTTC.

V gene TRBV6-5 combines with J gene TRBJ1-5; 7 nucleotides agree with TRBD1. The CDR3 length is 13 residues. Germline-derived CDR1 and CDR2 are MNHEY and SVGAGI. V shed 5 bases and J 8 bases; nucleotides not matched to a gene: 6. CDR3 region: CASSMTGQEPQHF. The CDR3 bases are TGTGCCAGCAGTATGACAGGGCAGGAGCCCCAGCATTTT.

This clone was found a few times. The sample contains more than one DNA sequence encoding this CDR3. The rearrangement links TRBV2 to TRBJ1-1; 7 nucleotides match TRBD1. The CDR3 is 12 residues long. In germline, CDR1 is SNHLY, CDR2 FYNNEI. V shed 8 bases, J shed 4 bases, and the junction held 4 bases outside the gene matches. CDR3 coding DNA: TGTGCCAGCCGAAGGACAGGCACTGAAGCTTTCTTT. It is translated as CASRRTGTEAFF. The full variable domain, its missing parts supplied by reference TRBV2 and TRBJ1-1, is EPEVTQTPSHQVTQMGQEVILRCVPISNHLYFYWYRQILGQKVEFLVSFYNNEISEKSEIFDDQFSVERPDGSNFTLKIRSTKLEDSAMYFCASRRTGTEAFFGQGTRLTVV.

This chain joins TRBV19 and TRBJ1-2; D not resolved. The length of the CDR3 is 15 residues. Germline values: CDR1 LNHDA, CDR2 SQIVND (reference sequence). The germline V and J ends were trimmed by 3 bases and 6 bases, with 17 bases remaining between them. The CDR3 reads CASSIIGAGFDGYTF. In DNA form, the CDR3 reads TGTGCCAGTAGTATCATTGGTGCGGGATTTGATGGCTACACCTTC.

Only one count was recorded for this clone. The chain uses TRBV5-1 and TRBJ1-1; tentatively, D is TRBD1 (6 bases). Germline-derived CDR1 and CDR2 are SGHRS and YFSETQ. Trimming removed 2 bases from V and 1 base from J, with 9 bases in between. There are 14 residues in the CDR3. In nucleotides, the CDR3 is TGCGCCAGCAGCTTAAGCAGGGGGAACACTGAAGCTTTCTTT. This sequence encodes CASSLSRGNTEAFF.

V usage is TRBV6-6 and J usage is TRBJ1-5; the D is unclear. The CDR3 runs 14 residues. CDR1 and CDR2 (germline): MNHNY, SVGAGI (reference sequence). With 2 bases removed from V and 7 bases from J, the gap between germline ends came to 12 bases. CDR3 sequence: CASSYGADGQPQHF. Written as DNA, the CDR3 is TGTGCCAGCAGTTACGGAGCTGATGGGCAGCCCCAGCATTTT.

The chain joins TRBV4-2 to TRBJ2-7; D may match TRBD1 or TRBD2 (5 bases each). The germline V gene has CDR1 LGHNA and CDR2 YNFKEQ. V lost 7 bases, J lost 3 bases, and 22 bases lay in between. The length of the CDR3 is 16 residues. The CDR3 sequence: CASISPARDVYYEQYF. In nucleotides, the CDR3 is TGTGCCAGCATCTCCCCCGCCCGGGACGTATACTACGAGCAGTACTTC.